This T cell receptor (beta chain) emerged from a study of identical twins. Using its own MiXCR run on the 5' RACE reads, TCRdb lists one record per CDR3 protein. The sample shows roughly 350,000 distinct CDR3 sequences, around 9% of them seen only once. Ten or more counts support this clonotype. The V end lost 2 bases, the J end lost 6 bases, and 3 bases lay between the germline ends. There are 11 residues in the CDR3. Germline V CDR1 and CDR2: ENHRY, SYGVKD. This TCR was sampled from a woman in her fifties or sixties in good health. The J gene is TRBJ2-3, the V gene TRBV10-3; no clear D. The sequenced sample consisted of naive T cells sorted from blood. The DNA for the CDR3 is TGTGCCATCAGTGAGACCGATACGCAGTATTTT. Its translation is CAISETDTQYF.